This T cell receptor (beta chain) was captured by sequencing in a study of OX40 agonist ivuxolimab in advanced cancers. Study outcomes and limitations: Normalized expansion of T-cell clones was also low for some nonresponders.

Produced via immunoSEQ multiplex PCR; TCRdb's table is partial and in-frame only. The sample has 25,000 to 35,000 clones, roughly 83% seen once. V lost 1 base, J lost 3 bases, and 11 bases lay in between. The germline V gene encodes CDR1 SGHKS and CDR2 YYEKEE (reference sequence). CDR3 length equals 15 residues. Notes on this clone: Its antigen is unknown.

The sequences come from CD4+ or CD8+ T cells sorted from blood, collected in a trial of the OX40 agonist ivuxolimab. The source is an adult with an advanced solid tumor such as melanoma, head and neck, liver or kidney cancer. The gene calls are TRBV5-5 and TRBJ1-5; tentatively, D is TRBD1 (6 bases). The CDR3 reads CASSLYRENNQPQHF. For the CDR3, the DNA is TGTGCCAGCAGCTTGTACAGGGAAAACAATCAGCCCCAGCATTTT.